Below, 17 T cell receptor beta chains from the same sample are listed, as sequenced in a study of T cells after yellow fever vaccination. TCRdb processed the 5' RACE reads anew with MiXCR; each CDR3 protein has one entry. This sample carries about 300,000 distinct CDR3 sequences, around 6.8% of them seen once, and the ten largest clones take 18%. The sample was PBMCs, taken around 45 days after the first yellow fever vaccination. Source of these receptors: a man aged 18-30 years who received the YFV17D yellow fever vaccine.

This clonotype came up a few times. V and J are TRBV7-2 and TRBJ2-2; the D call may be TRBD1 or TRBD2 (6 bases each). The CDR3 runs 16 residues. Germline V lookup: CDR1 SGHTA, CDR2 FQGNSA. Trimming pared 3 bases from V and 0 bases from J, leaving 11 bases between. CDR3 loop: CASSLIRGPNTGELFF. CDR3 bases: TGTGCCAGCAGCTTGATTCGGGGGCCGAACACCGGGGAGCTGTTTTTT.

This clonotype has a handful of counts. The CDR3 loop reads CATSNPSEAVYGYTF. The CDR3 DNA reads as TGTGCCACCAGCAACCCCTCAGAGGCGGTCTATGGCTACACCTTC. The rearrangement links TRBV15 to TRBJ1-2; D is unresolved. Trimming shortened V by 4 bases and J by 4 bases, and 16 bases separated the two germline ends. The CDR3 covers 15 residues. Germline V gives CDR1 LNHNV, CDR2 YYDKDF (reference sequence).

This clonotype occurred a few times. The chain combines TRBV5-5 with TRBJ2-7; D unclear. CDR1 is SGHKS, CDR2 YYEKEE, per germline (reference sequence). The CDR3 is 15 amino acids. Trimming took off 3 bases at V and 5 bases at J, with 18 bases between the two ends. Here the CDR3 reads CASSSPVALMDEQYF. Written as DNA, the CDR3 is TGTGCCAGCAGCTCACCGGTGGCCTTAATGGACGAGCAGTACTTC.

This clonotype was recorded at least ten times. CDR3 loop: CASSTGTKETQYF. The CDR3 DNA follows: TGTGCCAGCAGCACCGGGACAAAAGAGACCCAGTACTTC. The chain employs TRBV3-1 and TRBJ2-5, with TRBD1 as a possible D gene (6 bases). CDR1 is LGHDT, CDR2 YNNKEL, per germline (reference sequence). The CDR3 runs 13 residues. V shed 5 bases and J shed 3 bases, with 10 bases lying between them.

This clonotype was seen a handful of times. CDR3 region: CSAAPIGSGGQETQYF. The CDR3 DNA is TGCAGTGCTGCCCCAATCGGTAGCGGGGGACAGGAGACCCAGTACTTC. The chain employs TRBV20-1 and TRBJ2-5; 9 bases are shared with TRBD2. This CDR3 has 16 residues. Germline-derived CDR1 and CDR2 are DFQATT and SNEGSKA (reference sequence). Losses at the gene ends were 5 bases for V and 5 bases for J; bases not matched to a gene: 15.

The chain has TRBV29-1 and TRBJ1-1; D possibly corresponds to TRBD1 (5 bases). This CDR3 is 12 amino acids long. Germline assignment: CDR1 SQVTM and CDR2 ANQGSEA. V was cut by 5 bases and J by 0 bases, with 7 bases left in between. The CDR3 loop reads CSVHRMNTEAFF. Here the CDR3 DNA reads TGCAGCGTTCACAGGATGAACACTGAAGCTTTCTTT.

This clonotype has just a few counts. J is TRBJ2-2 and V is TRBV15, with 10 bases lining up with TRBD2. The CDR3 totals 15 residues. The V gene's germline CDR1 is LNHNV and CDR2 YYDKDF (reference sequence). The J segment lost 6 bases and the V segment lost 3 bases, leaving 4 bases of the junction unmatched. CDR3: CATSSKGLASGELFF. The CDR3 coding sequence is TGTGCCACCAGCAGTAAGGGACTAGCGTCCGGGGAGCTGTTTTTT. Combining the CDR3 with reference TRBV15 and TRBJ2-2 gives the whole variable domain DAMVIQNPRYQVTQFGKPVTLSCSQTLNHNVMYWYQQKSSQAPKLLFHYYDKDFNNEADTPDNFQSRRPNTSFCFLDIRSPGLGDTAMYLCATSSKGLASGELFFGEGSRLTVL.

In this sample, this clonotype turned up a few times. The rearrangement uses TRBV3-1 and TRBJ2-4; D not certain. Trimming shortened V by 2 bases and J by 1 base, and 9 bases separated the two germline ends. Per germline, CDR1 LGHDT and CDR2 YNNKEL (reference sequence). This CDR3 comprises 15 residues. The CDR3 region is CASSQRAGAKNIQYF. For the CDR3, the DNA is TGTGCCAGCAGCCAAAGGGCCGGGGCCAAAAACATTCAGTACTTC.

This clonotype was seen at least ten times. The V and J genes are TRBV20-1 and TRBJ2-1; possibly TRBD2 for D (6 bases). The CDR3 loop spans 15 amino acids. Trimming took off 2 bases at V and 2 bases at J, with 13 bases between the two ends. Germline CDR1 and CDR2: DFQATT and SNEGSKA (reference sequence). This chain's CDR3 is CSARPRTGAYNEQFF. The CDR3 nucleotides are TGCAGTGCTAGACCCCGGACGGGGGCCTACAATGAGCAGTTCTTC.

This clonotype turned up a few times. The gene calls are TRBV10-3 and TRBJ2-7; 7 positions agree with TRBD1. Germline V gene sequence: CDR1 ENHRY, CDR2 SYGVKD. This CDR3 is built from 13 residues. Losses at the gene ends were 3 bases for V and 9 bases for J; bases not matched to a gene: 8. CDR3 region: CAISDGDSRMQYF. CDR3 DNA sequence: TGTGCCATCAGTGATGGGGACAGCAGGATGCAGTACTTC.

The chain combines TRBV27 with TRBJ2-3; 11 bases fit TRBD2. With 5 bases clipped from V and 2 bases from J, the junction kept 9 bases outside the gene matches. This CDR3 has 17 amino acids. Germline assignment: CDR1 MNHEY and CDR2 SMNVEV (reference sequence). This CDR3 reads CASSVYLAGGSTDTQYF. The CDR3 bases are TGTGCCAGCAGTGTATATCTAGCGGGGGGTTCCACAGATACGCAGTATTTT.

This clonotype was observed at least ten times. The CDR3 bases are TGTGCCAGCAGTTCGGGACAGAGATTGCCCTACGAGCAGTACGTC. Translated, it gives CASSSGQRLPYEQYV. V and J are TRBV5-6 and TRBJ2-7, with 7 nucleotides matching TRBD1. This CDR3 comprises 15 residues. CDR1 is SGHDT and CDR2 is YYEEEE in the germline V gene. The J segment lost 2 bases and the V segment lost 5 bases, leaving 10 bases of the junction unmatched.

CDR3 nucleotide sequence: TGTGCCAGCAGGCTGGGCCCGAACACCGGGGAGCTGTTTTTT. Translating it yields CASRLGPNTGELFF. The chain has TRBV7-9 and TRBJ2-2; D not certain. V gave up 6 bases and J gave up 0 bases, with 8 bases separating them. The V gene's germline CDR1 is SEHNR and CDR2 FQNEAQ (reference sequence). This CDR3 region has 14 residues. Full variable domain (remainder filled in from reference TRBV7-9 and TRBJ2-2): DTGVSQNPRHKITKRGQNVTFRCDPISEHNRLYWYRQTLGQGPEFLTYFQNEAQLEKSRLLSDRFSAERPKGSFSTLEIQRTEQGDSAMYLCASRLGPNTGELFFGEGSRLTVL.

There are a few counts of this clonotype. The rearrangement links TRBV12-3 or TRBV12-4 to TRBJ2-7, with 8 positions matching TRBD1. Trimming took 3 bases from V and 11 from J; bases not matched to a gene: 6. The CDR3 has 12 residues. The CDR3 sequence is CASSLAAGGEYF. CDR3 DNA: TGTGCCAGCAGTTTGGCGGCAGGGGGCGAGTACTTC.

There are many counts of this clonotype. The junction does not match germline at one end; this may be a read error. The rearrangement links TRBV5-4 to TRBJ2-1; 8 bases are a match to TRBD1. Germline CDR1 SGHNT, CDR2 YYREEE (reference sequence). The CDR3 covers 15 residues. The CDR3, as DNA: TGTGCCAGCAGGCGGGGACAGGAGTCCTTCAATGAGCAGTTCTTC. Protein sequence: CASRRGQESFNEQFF.

This clonotype has just a few counts. Here the CDR3 DNA reads TGTGCCAGCAGCTCAGAGCGGGGCGTATCCTATAATTCACCCCTCCACTTT. It is translated as CASSSERGVSYNSPLHF. The chain links TRBV7-9 to TRBJ1-6; TRBD1 is a possible D gene (5 bases). Germline lookup yields CDR1 SEHNR and CDR2 FQNEAQ (reference sequence). The length of the CDR3 is 17 residues. V was pared by 4 bases and J by 1 base, with 14 bases between.

The chain combines TRBV29-1 with TRBJ1-1; D is unresolved. The V end lost 7 bases, the J end lost 1 base, and 4 bases lay between the germline ends. This CDR3 region has 10 residues. The V gene's germline CDR1 is SQVTM and CDR2 ANQGSEA. The CDR3 nucleotides read TGCAGCGCATCGAACACTGAAGCTTTCTTT. This translates into CSASNTEAFF.